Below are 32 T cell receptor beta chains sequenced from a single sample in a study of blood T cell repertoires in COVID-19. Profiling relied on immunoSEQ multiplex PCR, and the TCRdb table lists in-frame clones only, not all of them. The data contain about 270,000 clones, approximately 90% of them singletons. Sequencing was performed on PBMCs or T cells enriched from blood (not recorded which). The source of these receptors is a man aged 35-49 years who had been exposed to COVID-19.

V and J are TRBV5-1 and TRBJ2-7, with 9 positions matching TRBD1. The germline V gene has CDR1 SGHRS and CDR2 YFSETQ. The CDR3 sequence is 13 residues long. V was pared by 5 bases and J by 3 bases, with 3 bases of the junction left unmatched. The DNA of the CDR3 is TGCGCCAGCAGATTGACAGGGGGCTACGAGCAGTACTTC. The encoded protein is CASRLTGGYEQYF.

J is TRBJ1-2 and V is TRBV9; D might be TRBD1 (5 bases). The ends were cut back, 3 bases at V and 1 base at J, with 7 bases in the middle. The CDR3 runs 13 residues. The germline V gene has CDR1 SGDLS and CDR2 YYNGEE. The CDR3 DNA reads TGTGCCAGCAGCGGACAGTTTAACTATGGCTACACCTTC. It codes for CASSGQFNYGYTF.

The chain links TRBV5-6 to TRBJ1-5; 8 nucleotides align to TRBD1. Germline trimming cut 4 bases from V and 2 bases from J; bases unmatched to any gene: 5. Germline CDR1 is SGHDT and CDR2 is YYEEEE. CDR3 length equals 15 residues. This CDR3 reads CASSRQGTGNQPQHF. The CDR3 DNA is TGTGCCAGCAGCCGACAGGGGACGGGCAATCAGCCCCAGCATTTT.

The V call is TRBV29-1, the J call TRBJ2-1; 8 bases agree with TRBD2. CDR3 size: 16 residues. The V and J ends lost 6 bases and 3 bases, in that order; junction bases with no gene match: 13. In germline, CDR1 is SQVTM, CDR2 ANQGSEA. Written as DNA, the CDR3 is TGCAGCGTAGTCGAATCCGGGACTAGTCACTACAATGAGCAGTTCTTC. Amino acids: CSVVESGTSHYNEQFF.

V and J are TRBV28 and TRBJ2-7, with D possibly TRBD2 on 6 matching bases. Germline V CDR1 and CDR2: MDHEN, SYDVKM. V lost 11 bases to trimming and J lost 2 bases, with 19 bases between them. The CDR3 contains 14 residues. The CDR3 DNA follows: TGTGCCGTTTCGATGGGGGGTCGGGCCTACGAGCAGTACTTC. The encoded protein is CAVSMGGRAYEQYF.

The CDR3 is CASSEGLAGIRELFF. The CDR3 DNA reads as TGTGCCAGCAGTGAGGGACTAGCGGGGATACGGGAGCTGTTTTTT. The chain is built from TRBV6-1 and TRBJ2-2; 13 bases match TRBD2. The V gene end was trimmed by 3 bases and the J gene end by 9 bases; junction bases not matched to a gene: 4. Germline CDR1 MNHNS, CDR2 SASEGT. The CDR3 extends over 15 amino acids.

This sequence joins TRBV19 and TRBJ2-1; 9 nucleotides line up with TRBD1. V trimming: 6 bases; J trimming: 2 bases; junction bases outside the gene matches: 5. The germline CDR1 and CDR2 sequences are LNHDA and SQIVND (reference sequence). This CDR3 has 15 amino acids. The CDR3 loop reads CASREDRGAYNEQFF. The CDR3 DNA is TGTGCCAGTAGGGAAGACAGGGGGGCCTACAATGAGCAGTTCTTC.

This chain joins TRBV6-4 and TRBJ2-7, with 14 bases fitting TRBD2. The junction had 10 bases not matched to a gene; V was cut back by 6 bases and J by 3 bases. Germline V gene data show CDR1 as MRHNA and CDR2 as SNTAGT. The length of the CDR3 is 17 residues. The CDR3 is CASSYNSGLAGDYEQYF. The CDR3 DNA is TGTGCCAGCAGCTATAATTCGGGACTAGCGGGAGACTACGAGCAGTACTTC.

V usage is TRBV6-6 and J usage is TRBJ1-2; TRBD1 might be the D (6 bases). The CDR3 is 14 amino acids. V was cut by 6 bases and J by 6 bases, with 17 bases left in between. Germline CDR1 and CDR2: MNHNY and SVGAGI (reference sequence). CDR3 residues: CASRNLQGSHGYTF. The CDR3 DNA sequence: TGTGCCAGCAGGAACCTACAGGGTTCGCATGGCTACACCTTC.

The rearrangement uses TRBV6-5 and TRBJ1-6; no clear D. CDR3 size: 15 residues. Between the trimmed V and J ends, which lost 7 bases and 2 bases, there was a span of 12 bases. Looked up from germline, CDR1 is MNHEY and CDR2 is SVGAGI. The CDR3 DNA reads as TGTGCCAGCACCCTGACTCTCCCCTATAATTCACCCCTCCACTTT. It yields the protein CASTLTLPYNSPLHF.

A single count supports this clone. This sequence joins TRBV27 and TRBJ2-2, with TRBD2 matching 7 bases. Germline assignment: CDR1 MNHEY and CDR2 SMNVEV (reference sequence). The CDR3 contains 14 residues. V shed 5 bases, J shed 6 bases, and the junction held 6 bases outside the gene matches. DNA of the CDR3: TGTGCCAGCAGTCCAAGCGGGGCGGCCGGGGAGCTGTTTTTT. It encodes CASSPSGAAGELFF.

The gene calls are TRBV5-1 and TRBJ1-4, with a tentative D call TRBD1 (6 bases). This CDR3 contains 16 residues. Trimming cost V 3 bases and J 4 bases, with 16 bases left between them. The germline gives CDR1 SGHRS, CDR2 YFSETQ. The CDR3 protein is CASSYTGYGVNEKLFF. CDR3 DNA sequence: TGCGCCAGCAGCTATACAGGGTATGGAGTTAATGAAAAACTGTTTTTT.

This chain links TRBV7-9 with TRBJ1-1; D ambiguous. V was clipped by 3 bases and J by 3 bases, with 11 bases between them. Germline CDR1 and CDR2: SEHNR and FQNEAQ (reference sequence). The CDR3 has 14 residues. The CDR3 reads CASSFQRRDTEAFF. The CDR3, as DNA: TGTGCCAGCAGCTTTCAACGGAGGGACACTGAAGCTTTCTTT.

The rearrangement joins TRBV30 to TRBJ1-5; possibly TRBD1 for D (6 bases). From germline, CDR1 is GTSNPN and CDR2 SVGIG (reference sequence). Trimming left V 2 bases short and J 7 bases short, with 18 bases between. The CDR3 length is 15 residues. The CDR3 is CAWSRGTTGRQPQHF. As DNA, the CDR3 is TGTGCCTGGAGTCGAGGGACTACAGGGCGACAGCCCCAGCATTTT.

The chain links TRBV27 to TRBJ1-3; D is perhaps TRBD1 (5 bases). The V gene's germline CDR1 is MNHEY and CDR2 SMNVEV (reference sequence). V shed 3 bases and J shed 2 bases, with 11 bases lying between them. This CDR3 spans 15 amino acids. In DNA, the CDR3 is TGTGCCAGCAGTTTTCGGGGGAGTACTGGAAACACCATATATTTT. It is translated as CASSFRGSTGNTIYF.

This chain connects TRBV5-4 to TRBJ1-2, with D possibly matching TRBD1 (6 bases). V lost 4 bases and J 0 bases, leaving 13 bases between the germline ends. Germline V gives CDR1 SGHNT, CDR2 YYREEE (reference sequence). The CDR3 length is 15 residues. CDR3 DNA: TGTGCCAGCAGCGCGGGGGGGGGCGCTAACTATGGCTACACCTTC. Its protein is CASSAGGGANYGYTF.

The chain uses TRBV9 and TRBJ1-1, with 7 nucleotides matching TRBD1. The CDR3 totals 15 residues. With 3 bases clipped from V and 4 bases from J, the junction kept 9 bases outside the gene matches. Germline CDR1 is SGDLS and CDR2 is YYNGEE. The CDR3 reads CASSEPSGGSTEAFF. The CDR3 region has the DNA TGTGCCAGCAGCGAGCCTTCAGGGGGTAGCACTGAAGCTTTCTTT.

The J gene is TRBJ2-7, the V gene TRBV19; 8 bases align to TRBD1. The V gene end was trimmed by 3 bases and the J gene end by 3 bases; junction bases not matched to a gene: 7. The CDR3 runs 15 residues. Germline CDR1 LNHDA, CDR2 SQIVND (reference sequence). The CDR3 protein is CASSIGAGGFYEQYF. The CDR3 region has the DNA TGTGCCAGTAGTATCGGGGCAGGGGGCTTCTACGAGCAGTACTTC.

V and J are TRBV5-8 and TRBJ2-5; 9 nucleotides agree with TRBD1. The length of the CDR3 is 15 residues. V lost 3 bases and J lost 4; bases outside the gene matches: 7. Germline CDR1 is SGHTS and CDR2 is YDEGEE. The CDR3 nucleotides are TGTGCCAGCAGCTCGCCACCGGGACAGGGAGAGACCCAGTACTTC. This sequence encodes CASSSPPGQGETQYF.

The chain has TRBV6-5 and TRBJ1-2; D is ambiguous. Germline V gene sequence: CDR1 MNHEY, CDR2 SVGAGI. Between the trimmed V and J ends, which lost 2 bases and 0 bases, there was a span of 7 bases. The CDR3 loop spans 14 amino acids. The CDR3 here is CASSYADSNYGYTF. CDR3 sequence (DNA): TGTGCCAGCAGTTACGCAGACTCTAACTATGGCTACACCTTC.

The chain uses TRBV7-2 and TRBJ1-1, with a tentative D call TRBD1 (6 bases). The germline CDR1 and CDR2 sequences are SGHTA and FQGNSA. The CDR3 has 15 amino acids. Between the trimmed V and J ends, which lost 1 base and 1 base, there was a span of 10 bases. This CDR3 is CASSLVGGQNTEAFF. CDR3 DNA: TGTGCCAGCAGCTTAGTTGGGGGACAGAACACTGAAGCTTTCTTT.

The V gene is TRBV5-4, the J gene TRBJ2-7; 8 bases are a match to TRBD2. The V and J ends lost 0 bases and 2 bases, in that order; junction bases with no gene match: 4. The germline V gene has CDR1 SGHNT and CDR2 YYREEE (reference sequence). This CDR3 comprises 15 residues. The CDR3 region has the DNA TGTGCCAGCAGCTTGGATAGCGGGAACACCTACGAGCAGTACTTC. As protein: CASSLDSGNTYEQYF.

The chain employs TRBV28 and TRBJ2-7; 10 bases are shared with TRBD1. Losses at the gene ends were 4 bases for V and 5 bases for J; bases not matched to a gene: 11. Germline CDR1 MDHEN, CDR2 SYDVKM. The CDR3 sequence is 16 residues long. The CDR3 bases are TGTGCCAGCAGTTCCCCCCGGGGACAGGGGACCCACGAGCAGTACTTC. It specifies CASSSPRGQGTHEQYF. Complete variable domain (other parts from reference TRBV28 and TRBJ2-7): DVKVTQSSRYLVKRTGEKVFLECVQDMDHENMFWYRQDPGLGLRLIYFSYDVKMKEKGDIPEGYSVSREKKERFSLILESASTNQTSMYLCASSSPRGQGTHEQYFGPGTRLTVT.

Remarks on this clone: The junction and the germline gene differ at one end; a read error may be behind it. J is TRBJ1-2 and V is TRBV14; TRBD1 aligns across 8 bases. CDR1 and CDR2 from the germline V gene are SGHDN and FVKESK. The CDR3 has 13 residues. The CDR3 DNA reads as TGTGCCAGCAGTCCCTTCCGGCAGGGGGCCTCATACTTC. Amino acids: CASSPFRQGASYF.

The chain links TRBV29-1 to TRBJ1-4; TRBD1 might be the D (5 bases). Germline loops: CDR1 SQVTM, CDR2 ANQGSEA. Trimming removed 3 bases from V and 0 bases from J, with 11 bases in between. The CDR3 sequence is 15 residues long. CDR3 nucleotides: TGCAGCGTTGACGGAGGGACGGCAACTAATGAAAAACTGTTTTTT. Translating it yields CSVDGGTATNEKLFF.

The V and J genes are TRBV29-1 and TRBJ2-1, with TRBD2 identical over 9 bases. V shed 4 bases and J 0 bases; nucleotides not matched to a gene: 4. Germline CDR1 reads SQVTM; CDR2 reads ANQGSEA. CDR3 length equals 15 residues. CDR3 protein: CSVGLAESSYNEQFF. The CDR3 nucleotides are TGCAGCGTTGGACTAGCGGAAAGCTCCTACAATGAGCAGTTCTTC.

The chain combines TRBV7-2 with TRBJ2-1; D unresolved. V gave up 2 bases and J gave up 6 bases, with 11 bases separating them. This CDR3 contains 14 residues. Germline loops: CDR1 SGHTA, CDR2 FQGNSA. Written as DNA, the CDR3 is TGTGCCAGCAGCTTATGGCTGGCTAGCAATGAGCAGTTCTTC. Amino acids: CASSLWLASNEQFF.

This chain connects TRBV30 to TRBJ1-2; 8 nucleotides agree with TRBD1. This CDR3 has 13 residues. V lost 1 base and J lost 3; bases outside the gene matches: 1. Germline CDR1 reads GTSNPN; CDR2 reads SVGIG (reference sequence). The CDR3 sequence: CAWSADRDYGYTF. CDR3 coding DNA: TGTGCCTGGAGTGCGGACAGGGACTATGGCTACACCTTC.

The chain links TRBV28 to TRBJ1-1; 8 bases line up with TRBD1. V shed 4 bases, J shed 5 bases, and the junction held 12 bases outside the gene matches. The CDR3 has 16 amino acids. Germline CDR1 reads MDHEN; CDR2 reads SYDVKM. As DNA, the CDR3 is TGTGCCAGCAGTTCTAACCCCGCACAGGGGGGGACTGAAGCTTTCTTT. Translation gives CASSSNPAQGGTEAFF.

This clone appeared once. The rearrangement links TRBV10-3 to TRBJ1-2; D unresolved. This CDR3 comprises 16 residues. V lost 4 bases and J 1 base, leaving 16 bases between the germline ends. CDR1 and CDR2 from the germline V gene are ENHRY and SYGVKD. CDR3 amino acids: CAISGVDSELNYGYTF. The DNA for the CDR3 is TGTGCCATCAGTGGCGTCGACTCGGAACTTAACTATGGCTACACCTTC.

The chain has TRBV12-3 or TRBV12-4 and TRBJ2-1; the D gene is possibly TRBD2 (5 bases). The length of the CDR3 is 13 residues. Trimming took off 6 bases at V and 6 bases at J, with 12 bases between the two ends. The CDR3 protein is CASRTLGGNEQFF. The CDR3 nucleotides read TGTGCCAGCAGAACGTTAGGAGGCAATGAGCAGTTCTTC.

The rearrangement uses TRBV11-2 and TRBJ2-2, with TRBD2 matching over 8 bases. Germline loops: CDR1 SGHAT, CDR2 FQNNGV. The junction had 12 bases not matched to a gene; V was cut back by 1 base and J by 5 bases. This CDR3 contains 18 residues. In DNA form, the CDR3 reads TGTGCCAGCAGCTTAGTGTCTAGCGGGCGACTCGTAACCGGGGAGCTGTTTTTT. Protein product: CASSLVSSGRLVTGELFF.